These T cell receptor beta chains were read from a single sample in a study of blood T cell repertoires in COVID-19. The assay was immunoSEQ multiplex PCR, and TCRdb's table has in-frame clones only and misses some. The data contain about 210,000 clones, around 80% of them singletons. The source material was peripheral blood. All receptors come from a woman between 40 and 55 years old with acute or convalescent COVID-19. CDR3s include the opening cysteine and the closing phenylalanine or tryptophan. Fields, in order: V gene, CDR3 protein.

TRBV5-1 CASSSRTSEGIQYF
TRBV7-3 CASSLDRVNTGELFF
TRBV30 CAWSVQGGWEQFF
TRBV4-1 CASSPPGGQGATNEKLFF
TRBV30 CAWTQDGGKNTEAFF
TRBV20-1 CSASSSETEAFF
TRBV6-5 CASSSPGQGRGAFF
TRBV2 CASSESLAGLGVIEQFF
TRBV19 CASSYGTGNYEQYF
TRBV11-2 CASSLGTGGAGEQYF
TRBV15 CATSRDQGVGGLEQYF
TRBV7-6 CASREQGATNTGELFF
TRBV2 CASSYREPPRSPLHF
TRBV5-1 CASLRGVGPGELFF
TRBV6-5 CASRETGGSDEQYF
TRBV11-2 CASSDQGALRNNEQFF
TRBV4-2 CASSQGELLSGTGTPSSYNEQFF
TRBV7-2 CASSLMGGGYNEQFF
TRBV19 CARYRGNSCGNTEAFF
TRBV6-4 CASSGTAGGTDTQYF
TRBV6-4 CASSPAGVGYGYTF
TRBV15 CATSKDREGEQYF
TRBV7-2 CASSLLAGYEQYF
TRBV6-2/TRBV6-3 CASSRTENTEAFF
TRBV5-8 CASSATEKALHF
TRBV29-1 CSVGDIEQFF
TRBV5-1 CASSLAPGQLSTDTQYF
TRBV5-4 CASSRGSGTPYEQYF
TRBV25-1 CASSSPSGGKGGELFF
TRBV5-6 CASSFWGTGISDTQYF
TRBV30 CAWRREDSAGELFF
TRBV6-5 CASSLDSQQPQHF
TRBV18 CASSRTDTYEQYF
TRBV10-1 CASGRLASYNEQFF
TRBV6-2/TRBV6-3 CASSYGVTSGRTDTQYF
TRBV24-1 CATYQQGSSYNSPLHF
TRBV9 CASSGQGAGTEAFF
TRBV2 CASRVAGGSYNEQFF
TRBV20-1 CSASQTGVATQHF
TRBV19 CASSTSDRSRQPQHF
TRBV15 CATSSEQYFEAFF
TRBV27 CASSFPGLAGDNEQFF
TRBV7-9 CASPRRGGAFYEQYF
TRBV10-2 CASSPAGGGWYEQFF
TRBV3-1/TRBV3-2 CASSQLGTSGEDTQYF
TRBV12-5 CASGLTELNYEQYF
TRBV19 CASSIAVAGASYEQYF
TRBV29-1 CSLGQLYTDTQYF
TRBV10-2 CASRDNSGANVLTF
TRBV27 CASMPGLAEYNEQFF
TRBV11-2 CASSLAGGNEQFF
TRBV9 CASSVEADTYEQYF
TRBV9 CASSVGSGTEAFF
TRBV3-1/TRBV3-2 CASSLPSSSYNEQFF
TRBV5-5 CASSPPGQGYEQYF
TRBV10-3 CAISSTGDRNIQYF
TRBV19 CASSPGDSPYEQYF